The following is a TCR beta chain sequence with its context. Antigen unknown. Axillary draining lymph nodes of breast cancer patients supplied the node samples. The CDR3 covers 18 residues. Deletions cut 3 bases from V and 0 bases from J, with 21 bases between. Germline V gives CDR1 MNHEY, CDR2 SMNVEV (reference sequence). The data were taken from a study of breast tumors, draining lymph nodes, adjacent tissues. The study, taken as a whole, reports: Data fit most tumor T cells coming from lymph node, expanding in tumor. Tumor repertoires ranked between lymph nodes and nontumor tissue in diversity, with V and J gene preferences. Tumor T cell lymph node origin was a supported hypothesis, not proven.

MiXCR, applied by TCRdb to the multiplex PCR reads, yields one record per CDR3 protein. The sample lists some 100,000 distinct CDR3 sequences; about 20% were seen once. The sample taken for sequencing was axillary lymph node tissue. This clonotype was obtained from a female donor with breast cancer. Some clones in this sample may be carry-over from other donors' samples. The rearrangement joins TRBV27 to TRBJ2-7; possible D gene TRBD2, 6 bases. The CDR3 bases are TGTGCCAGCAGTTTTCGCGGGACCTTGGGTATTGGCTCCTACGAGCAGTACTTC. This gives the protein CASSFRGTLGIGSYEQYF.